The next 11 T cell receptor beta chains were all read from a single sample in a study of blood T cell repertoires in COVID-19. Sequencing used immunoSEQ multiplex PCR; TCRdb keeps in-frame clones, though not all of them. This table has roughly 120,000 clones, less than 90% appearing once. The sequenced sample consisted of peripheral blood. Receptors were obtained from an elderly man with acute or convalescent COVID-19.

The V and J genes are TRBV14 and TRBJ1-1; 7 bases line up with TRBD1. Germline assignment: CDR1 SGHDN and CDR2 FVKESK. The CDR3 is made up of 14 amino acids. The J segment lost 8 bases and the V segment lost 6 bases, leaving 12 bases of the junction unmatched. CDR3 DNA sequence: TGTGCCAGCAGAAGACAGGGAGAGGGGCCAGAAGCTTTCTTT. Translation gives CASRRQGEGPEAFF.

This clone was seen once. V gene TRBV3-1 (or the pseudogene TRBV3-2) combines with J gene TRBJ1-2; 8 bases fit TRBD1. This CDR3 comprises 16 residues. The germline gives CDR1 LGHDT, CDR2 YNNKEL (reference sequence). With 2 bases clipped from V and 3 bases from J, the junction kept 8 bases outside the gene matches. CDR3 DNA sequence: TGTGCCAGCAGCCAACTGGGCAGGGGGCAGGACTATGGCTACACCTTC. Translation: CASSQLGRGQDYGYTF.

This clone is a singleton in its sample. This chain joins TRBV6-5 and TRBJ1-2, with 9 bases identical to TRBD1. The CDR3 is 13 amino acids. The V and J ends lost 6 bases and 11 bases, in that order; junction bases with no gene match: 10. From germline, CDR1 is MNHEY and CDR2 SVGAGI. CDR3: CASSVDRGVGYTF. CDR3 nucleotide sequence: TGTGCCAGCAGCGTTGACAGGGGGGTGGGATACACCTTC.

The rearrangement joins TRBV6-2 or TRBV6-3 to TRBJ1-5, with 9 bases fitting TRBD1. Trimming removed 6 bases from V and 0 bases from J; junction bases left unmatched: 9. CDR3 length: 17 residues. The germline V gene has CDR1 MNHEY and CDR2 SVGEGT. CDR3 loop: CASSLPLQGASNQPQHF. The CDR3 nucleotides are TGTGCCAGCAGCTTACCCTTACAGGGGGCTAGCAATCAGCCCCAGCATTTT.

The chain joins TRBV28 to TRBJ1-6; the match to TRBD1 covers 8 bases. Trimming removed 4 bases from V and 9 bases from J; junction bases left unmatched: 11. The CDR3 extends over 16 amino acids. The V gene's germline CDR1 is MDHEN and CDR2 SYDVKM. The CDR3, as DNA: TGTGCCAGCAGTTCTACGAGACAGGGGTGGGCTTCACCCCTCCACTTT. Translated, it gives CASSSTRQGWASPLHF. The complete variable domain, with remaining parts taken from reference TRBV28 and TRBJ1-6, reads DVKVTQSSRYLVKRTGEKVFLECVQDMDHENMFWYRQDPGLGLRLIYFSYDVKMKEKGDIPEGYSVSREKKERFSLILESASTNQTSMYLCASSSTRQGWASPLHFGNGTRLTVT.

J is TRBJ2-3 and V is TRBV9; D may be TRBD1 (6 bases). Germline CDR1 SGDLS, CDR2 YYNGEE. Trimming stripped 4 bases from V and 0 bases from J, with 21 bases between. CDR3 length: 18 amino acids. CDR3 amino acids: CASSPRGILARSTDTQYF. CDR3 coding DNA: TGTGCCAGCAGCCCCAGGGGTATATTAGCGAGGAGCACAGATACGCAGTATTTT.

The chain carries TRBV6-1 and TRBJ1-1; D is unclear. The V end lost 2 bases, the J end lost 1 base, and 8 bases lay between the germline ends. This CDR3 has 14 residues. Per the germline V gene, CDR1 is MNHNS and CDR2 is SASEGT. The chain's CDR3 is CASSERRENTEAFF. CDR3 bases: TGTGCCAGCAGTGAACGAAGAGAGAACACTGAAGCTTTCTTT.

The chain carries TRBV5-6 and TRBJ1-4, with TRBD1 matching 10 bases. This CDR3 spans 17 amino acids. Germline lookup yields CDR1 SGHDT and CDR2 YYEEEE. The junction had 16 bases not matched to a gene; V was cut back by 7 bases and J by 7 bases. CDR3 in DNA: TGTGCCAGCCTTCCACGCGGGACAGGGGTGATTGGTGAAAAACTGTTTTTT. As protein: CASLPRGTGVIGEKLFF.

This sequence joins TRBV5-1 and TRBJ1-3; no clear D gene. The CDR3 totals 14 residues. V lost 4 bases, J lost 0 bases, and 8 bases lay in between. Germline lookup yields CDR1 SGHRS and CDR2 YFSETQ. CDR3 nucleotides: TGCGCCAGCAGCCACGTAGACTCTGGAAACACCATATATTTT. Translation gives CASSHVDSGNTIYF.

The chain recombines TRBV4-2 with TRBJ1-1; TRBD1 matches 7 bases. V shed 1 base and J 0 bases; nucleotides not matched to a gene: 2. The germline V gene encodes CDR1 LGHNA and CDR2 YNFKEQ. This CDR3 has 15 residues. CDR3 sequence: CASSQVTGLNTEAFF. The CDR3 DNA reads TGTGCCAGCAGCCAAGTGACAGGGTTGAACACTGAAGCTTTCTTT.

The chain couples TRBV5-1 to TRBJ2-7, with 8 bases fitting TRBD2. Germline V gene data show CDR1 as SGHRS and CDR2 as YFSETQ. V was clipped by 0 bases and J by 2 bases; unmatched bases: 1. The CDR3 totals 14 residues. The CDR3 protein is CASSLVGGAYEQYF. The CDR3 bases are TGCGCCAGCAGCTTGGTCGGGGGGGCCTACGAGCAGTACTTC.